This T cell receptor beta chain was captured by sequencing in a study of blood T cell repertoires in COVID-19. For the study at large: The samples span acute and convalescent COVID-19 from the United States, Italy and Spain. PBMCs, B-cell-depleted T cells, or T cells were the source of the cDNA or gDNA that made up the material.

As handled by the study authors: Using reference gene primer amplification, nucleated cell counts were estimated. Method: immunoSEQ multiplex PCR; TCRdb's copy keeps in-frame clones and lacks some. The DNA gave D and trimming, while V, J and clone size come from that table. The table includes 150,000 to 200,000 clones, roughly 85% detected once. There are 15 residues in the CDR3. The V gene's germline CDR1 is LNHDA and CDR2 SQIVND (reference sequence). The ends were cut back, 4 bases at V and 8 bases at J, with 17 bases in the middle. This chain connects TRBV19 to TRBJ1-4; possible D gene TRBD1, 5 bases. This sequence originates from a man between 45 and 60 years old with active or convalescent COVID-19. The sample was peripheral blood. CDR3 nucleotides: TGTGCCAGTAGTAAGAGGCAGGGTTCCGGCGAAAAACTGTTTTTT. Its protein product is CASSKRQGSGEKLFF.